Listed here are 26 T cell receptor beta chains from one sample, sequenced in a study of CD8 T cells in ankylosing spondylitis. General study findings and limits: Roughly eight highly homologous variants made up a TCR beta motif that seemed to typify ankylosing spondylitis blood.

Via MiXCR, TCRdb re-called the 5' RACE reads, giving one row per CDR3 protein. The table lists roughly 700,000 distinct CDR3 sequences, over 15% of them singletons, with around 20% in the top ten. These TCRs' antigens remain unknown. Material for sequencing was blood, either unsorted or a sorted T cell fraction (not recorded which). The source of these receptors is a male donor with ankylosing spondylitis.

This clonotype was detected a few times. This chain joins TRBV12-3 or TRBV12-4 and TRBJ1-2, with D perhaps matching TRBD1 (5 bases). V gave up 3 bases and J gave up 6 bases, with 11 bases separating them. CDR3 length: 13 residues. The CDR3 here is CASSFGAADGYTF. The CDR3 DNA reads TGTGCCAGCAGTTTCGGGGCGGCGGATGGCTACACCTTC.

The gene calls are TRBV12-3 or TRBV12-4 and TRBJ2-4, with D perhaps TRBD2 (5 bases). V shed 7 bases and J shed 7 bases, with 17 bases lying between them. The length of the CDR3 is 14 residues. The DNA of the CDR3 is TGTGCCAGCACCCCCGGGGATGTCTGGAACATTCAGTACTTC. Its protein is CASTPGDVWNIQYF.

This clonotype was recorded a few times. J is TRBJ2-3 and V is TRBV11-2, with 8 bases lining up with TRBD2. Germline trimming cut 0 bases from V and 3 bases from J; bases unmatched to any gene: 8. Germline values: CDR1 SGHAT, CDR2 FQNNGV. This CDR3 is built from 17 residues. CDR3 DNA sequence: TGTGCCAGCAGCTTAGAAGCGGGGGTCGTTGGAACAGATACGCAGTATTTT. Residues: CASSLEAGVVGTDTQYF.

The chain joins TRBV15 to TRBJ2-7; D is ambiguous. The CDR3 has 14 amino acids. Looked up from germline, CDR1 is LNHNV and CDR2 is YYDKDF (reference sequence). Trimming left V 0 bases short and J 5 bases short, with 11 bases between. CDR3 residues: CATSRDMNRNEQYF. CDR3 in DNA: TGTGCCACCAGCAGAGATATGAATAGGAACGAGCAGTACTTC. The full variable domain, its missing parts supplied by reference TRBV15 and TRBJ2-7, is DAMVIQNPRYQVTQFGKPVTLSCSQTLNHNVMYWYQQKSSQAPKLLFHYYDKDFNNEADTPDNFQSRRPNTSFCFLDIRSPGLGDTAMYLCATSRDMNRNEQYFGPGTRLTVT.

This clonotype was seen a handful of times. The rearrangement links TRBV5-1 to TRBJ2-1; D is unclear. Germline V CDR1 and CDR2: SGHRS, YFSETQ. There are 16 residues in the CDR3. The germline V and J ends were trimmed by 5 bases and 0 bases, with 15 bases remaining between them. DNA of the CDR3: TGCGCCAGCAGTGTGTTGGCGGAGAGCTCCTACAATGAGCAGTTCTTC. Its protein is CASSVLAESSYNEQFF. Variable domain in full (rest from reference TRBV5-1 and TRBJ2-1): KAGVTQTPRYLIKTRGQQVTLSCSPISGHRSVSWYQQTPGQGLQFLFEYFSETQRNKGNFPGRFSGRQFSNSRSEMNVSTLELGDSALYLCASSVLAESSYNEQFFGPGTRLTVL.

The table lists this clonotype with a few counts. The CDR3 reads CSATLGTASNQPQHF. Here the CDR3 DNA reads TGCAGTGCTACCCTTGGGACGGCTAGCAATCAGCCCCAGCATTTT. V and J are TRBV20-1 and TRBJ1-5; tentative D call: TRBD1 (5 bases). The CDR3 covers 15 residues. Germline V CDR1 and CDR2: DFQATT, SNEGSKA (reference sequence). Between the trimmed V and J ends, which lost 4 bases and 0 bases, there was a span of 13 bases.

This clonotype turned up a few times. CDR3 nucleotides: TGTGCCAGCTCAAGGACGGCAGTTAAAAACATTCAGTACTTC. Translation gives CASSRTAVKNIQYF. This chain uses TRBV18 with TRBJ2-4; D is undetermined. V was pared by 5 bases and J by 4 bases, with 12 bases between. Germline CDR1 reads KGHSH; CDR2 reads LQKENI. This CDR3 spans 14 amino acids.

V gene TRBV4-3 combines with J gene TRBJ1-2, with no clear D. Germline V gives CDR1 LGHNA, CDR2 YSLEER. V was shortened by 3 bases and J by 3 bases, with 14 bases between the two germline ends. CDR3 size: 15 residues. The CDR3: CASSQSRVDYYGYTF. The CDR3 DNA is TGCGCCAGCAGCCAGAGTAGGGTAGATTACTATGGCTACACCTTC.

The V call is TRBV15, the J call TRBJ2-5; 7 bases agree with TRBD1. The CDR3 covers 16 residues. Germline V CDR1 and CDR2: LNHNV, YYDKDF (reference sequence). Unmatched junction bases numbered 6, after V lost 0 bases and J lost 2 bases. CDR3 sequence: CATSRDLGTAQETQYF. DNA of the CDR3: TGTGCCACCAGCAGAGATCTCGGGACAGCACAAGAGACCCAGTACTTC.

This clonotype was observed a handful of times. The genes are TRBV11-1 and TRBJ2-3; 11 bases are a match to TRBD1. CDR1 is SGHAT, CDR2 FQDESV, per germline (reference sequence). This CDR3 is 18 amino acids long. The trim removed 2 bases at V and 4 bases at J, leaving 11 bases unmatched. As DNA, the CDR3 is TGTGCCAGCAGCTTAATGAGGGGACAGGGGGAAAACCCAGATACGCAGTATTTT. It specifies CASSLMRGQGENPDTQYF.

This chain uses TRBV7-8 with TRBJ2-7, with 8 positions matching TRBD2. Per the germline V gene, CDR1 is SGHVS and CDR2 is FQNEAQ. J lost 5 bases, V lost 5 bases, and 14 bases had no gene match. CDR3 size: 16 residues. The CDR3 here is CASSGLLSGKGDEQYF. CDR3 nucleotide sequence: TGTGCCAGCAGCGGACTGCTTAGCGGGAAGGGAGACGAGCAGTACTTC.

This clonotype was observed a few times. The chain couples TRBV20-1 to TRBJ2-3, with a possible D match to TRBD2 (5 bases). CDR1 is DFQATT and CDR2 is SNEGSKA in the germline V gene (reference sequence). The CDR3 runs 15 residues. The V end was cut by 0 bases, the J end by 0 bases, with 10 bases between. The CDR3: CSARDNQRSTDTQYF. For the CDR3, the DNA is TGCAGTGCTAGAGATAACCAGCGGAGCACAGATACGCAGTATTTT.

The sample holds a few counts of this clonotype. The rearrangement joins TRBV5-1 to TRBJ1-5; D is unresolved. Per germline, CDR1 SGHRS and CDR2 YFSETQ. V was clipped by 0 bases and J by 1 base, with 8 bases between them. The CDR3 runs 15 residues. The CDR3 spells CASSLGPESNQPQHF. CDR3 coding DNA: TGCGCCAGCAGCTTGGGGCCGGAGAGCAATCAGCCCCAGCATTTT.

The chain has TRBV4-2 and TRBJ2-7, with 8 bases lining up with TRBD2. CDR3 length equals 14 residues. Germline CDR1 reads LGHNA; CDR2 reads YNFKEQ. Unmatched junction bases numbered 6, after V lost 3 bases and J lost 5 bases. The DNA of the CDR3 is TGTGCCAGCAGCCACCCGGGACTAGACAACGAGCAGTACTTC. Translating gives CASSHPGLDNEQYF.

A note on this clonotype: Possible read error: a much larger clone is one base away. This CDR3 is missing its conserved last phenylalanine or tryptophan, likely due to a read error. The chain is built from TRBV5-1 and TRBJ2-1; 11 positions match TRBD1. V dropped 3 bases and J dropped 6; count of bases not matched to a gene: 2. Looked up from germline, CDR1 is SGHRS and CDR2 is YFSETQ. This CDR3 has 14 residues. The CDR3 bases are TGCGCCAGCAGCTCCGGGACAGGGGGCAATGAGCAGTTCTAC. Its translation is CASSSGTGGNEQFY.

This clonotype was counted between two and nine times. This chain connects TRBV20-1 to TRBJ1-1; TRBD1 might be the D (6 bases). V shed 0 bases and J shed 0 bases, with 17 bases lying between them. Germline V gives CDR1 DFQATT, CDR2 SNEGSKA (reference sequence). The CDR3 is made up of 17 amino acids. In DNA, the CDR3 is TGCAGTGCTAGAGATACCATACGGGGGCAGTTGAACACTGAAGCTTTCTTT. Residues: CSARDTIRGQLNTEAFF.

In its sample, this clonotype was seen a few times. This rearrangement joins TRBV21-1 to TRBJ2-7; the listed D gene, TRBD1, was not tested against the DNA. TRBV21-1 has pseudogene status. This CDR3 is built from 20 residues. The CDR3, as DNA: TGTGCCAGCAGCAAATTGGAAATCTGGTGCTTAGCGCCCCACTCCTACGAGCAGTACTTC. Translation: CASSKLEIWCLAPHSYEQYF.

This clonotype was detected only a few times. This sequence joins TRBV10-3 and TRBJ2-7; the D gene is possibly TRBD1 (5 bases). V lost 4 bases, J lost 3 bases, and 13 bases lay in between. From germline, CDR1 is ENHRY and CDR2 SYGVKD. The length of the CDR3 is 14 residues. The CDR3 protein is CAISGPRVNYEQYF. The CDR3 nucleotides are TGTGCCATCAGTGGTCCCAGGGTTAACTACGAGCAGTACTTC.

The chain joins TRBV5-1 to TRBJ2-3, with TRBD2 matching 10 bases. The CDR3 spans 16 residues. Germline V CDR1 and CDR2: SGHRS, YFSETQ. V lost 2 bases and J lost 5; bases outside the gene matches: 8. The CDR3 coding sequence is TGCGCCAGCAGCTTCTATCCAGCGGGAGGGGTAGATACGCAGTATTTT. This gives the protein CASSFYPAGGVDTQYF.

V and J are TRBV28 and TRBJ1-2, with TRBD1 matching over 7 bases. Germline lookup yields CDR1 MDHEN and CDR2 SYDVKM. This CDR3 is 17 amino acids long. V gave up 4 bases and J gave up 1 base; unmatched junction bases: 12. The CDR3 loop is CASSSAIRQGLNYGYTF. CDR3 bases: TGTGCCAGCAGTTCCGCAATCCGACAGGGTCTTAACTATGGCTACACCTTC.

The chain employs TRBV27 and TRBJ2-1; D is perhaps TRBD2 (6 bases). This CDR3 contains 15 residues. Trimming cost V 5 bases and J 10 bases, with 21 bases left between them. Per germline, CDR1 MNHEY and CDR2 SMNVEV (reference sequence). CDR3 in DNA: TGTGCCAGCAGTCCCAAATCTTCTAGCGTGGGCGAGCAGTTCTTC. This translates into CASSPKSSSVGEQFF.

This chain connects TRBV6-1 to TRBJ2-7, with D possibly TRBD2 on 5 matching bases. The germline V and J ends were trimmed by 1 base and 0 bases, with 10 bases remaining between them. The CDR3 is made up of 15 amino acids. Germline CDR1 reads MNHNS; CDR2 reads SASEGT. In DNA form, the CDR3 reads TGTGCCAGCAGTGAAGGGCTAGCCCACTCCTACGAGCAGTACTTC. Its protein is CASSEGLAHSYEQYF.

The rearrangement uses TRBV5-1 and TRBJ2-1; 8 bases match TRBD2. The ends lost 7 bases at V and 9 bases at J; junction bases unmatched: 15. From germline, CDR1 is SGHRS and CDR2 YFSETQ. The CDR3 consists of 15 residues. CDR3: CASLGGEGGRFEQFF. The CDR3 coding sequence is TGCGCCAGCCTCGGGGGGGAAGGGGGACGTTTTGAGCAGTTCTTC.

The chain uses TRBV3-1 and TRBJ1-4, with a tentative D call TRBD1 (5 bases). Germline CDR1 reads LGHDT; CDR2 reads YNNKEL (reference sequence). Trimming took 5 bases from V and 2 from J, leaving 12 bases between them. The CDR3 runs 15 residues. CDR3: CASSSRGATNEKLFF. Here the CDR3 DNA reads TGTGCCAGCAGCTCTCGAGGGGCCACTAATGAAAAACTGTTTTTT.

This clonotype was counted only a few times. V is TRBV7-6 and J is TRBJ2-2; D is unresolved. CDR3 length equals 14 residues. Germline V gene sequence: CDR1 SGHVS, CDR2 FNYEAQ. The ends were cut back, 5 bases at V and 1 base at J, with 8 bases in the middle. CDR3 loop: CASSAWENTGELFF. The CDR3 bases are TGTGCCAGCAGCGCATGGGAGAACACCGGGGAGCTGTTTTTT.

The chain carries TRBV4-1 and TRBJ2-1; 7 positions agree with TRBD2. The germline V gene has CDR1 MGHRA and CDR2 YSYEKL. The V and J ends lost 1 base and 6 bases, in that order; junction bases with no gene match: 9. The CDR3 totals 16 residues. CDR3 nucleotide sequence: TGCGCCAGCAGCCAAGTGGCGCGGGAGAGGAGCAATGAGCAGTTCTTC. It encodes CASSQVARERSNEQFF.